This TCR beta chain was sequenced during a study of T cells in Graves' hyperthyroidism and ophthalmopathy. Broader study findings: Median prediction lead before ophthalmopathy onset was 6.5 to 7 months with the model.

Germline assignment: CDR1 SGDLS and CDR2 YYNGEE. This CDR3 is built from 17 residues. Trimming cost V 4 bases and J 7 bases; bases outside gene matches: 15. On this clonotype itself: Its matching antigen is unknown.

Hyperthyroidism had been newly diagnosed in patients aged 18 to 65, and its duration was under 2 months. Regions amplified from RNA transcripts were the TCR beta CDR3 regions. HTBI primers were employed in a first-round RT-PCR of the TCR CDR3. TCRdb redid the calling of the multiplex PCR reads with MiXCR, one entry per CDR3 protein. The table shows roughly 580,000 distinct CDR3 sequences, with roughly 50% occurring only once. Sequenced material: peripheral blood or thyroid tissue (not recorded which). The sequence was collected from a woman aged 18-29 years with Graves' hyperthyroidism. The rearrangement links TRBV9 to TRBJ2-2, with 8 bases lining up with TRBD2. The CDR3 coding sequence is TGTGCCAGCAGCCAAGAACCCAGCGGGAGTATGGTCGGGGAGCTGTTTTTT. This codes for CASSQEPSGSMVGELFF.